This TCR beta chain was documented in a study of CD8 T cells in ankylosing spondylitis. Notes on the study in general: The study identified a TCR beta motif of fewer than 10 highly homologous variants that appeared characteristic of ankylosing spondylitis blood. Previous work reported some of these motif variants in the synovial fluid and blood of reactive arthritis.

The V and J ends lost 1 base and 4 bases respectively, with 19 bases between them. CDR3 length: 17 amino acids. Worth noting for this clonotype: As yet, its antigen is unknown.

TCRdb re-called the 5' RACE reads through MiXCR, storing one row per CDR3 protein. Among roughly 440,000 distinct CDR3 sequences listed, roughly 18% were seen once. The sequencing sample was made of blood, either unsorted or a sorted T cell fraction (not recorded which). The chain couples TRBV12-3 or TRBV12-4 to TRBJ1-2, with TRBD1 as a possible D gene (5 bases). The sequence was obtained from a male donor with ankylosing spondylitis. This chain's CDR3 is CASSLEGTGGKGYGYTF. CDR3 nucleotide sequence: TGTGCCAGCAGTTTAGAGGGAACAGGCGGGAAAGGCTATGGCTACACCTTC.